This paragraph covers one T cell receptor (beta chain) sequence. The antigen is undetermined. Germline V gives CDR1 SEHNR, CDR2 FQNEAQ (reference sequence). With 1 base removed from V and 9 bases from J, the gap between germline ends came to 13 bases. The CDR3 contains 15 residues. This sample is part of a study of T cell responses to AZD1222 COVID-19 vaccine. Study background: Analysis merged second doses at about 4 or about 12 weeks. Whole-study results and caveats: The study found Spike-specific TCR breadth and depth rose after two AZD1222 doses. Along spike, vaccine-associated CD4 TCRs were found throughout, with dominance at 160-218 and 743-854.

Profiled with immunoSEQ multiplex PCR; TCRdb holds only in-frame clones, not every one. In the table there are roughly 120,000 clones, about 88% of which are singletons. This sequence originates from an adult in good health. The chain combines TRBV7-9 with TRBJ1-6, with D possibly matching TRBD1 (6 bases). The sample was peripheral blood, taken on day 0 of AZD1222 vaccination. The chain's CDR3 is CASSLGGGRSSPLHF. The CDR3 DNA sequence: TGTGCCAGCAGCTTAGGAGGGGGGCGAAGTTCACCCCTCCACTTT.